This T cell receptor beta chain appears in the sequencing data of a study of blood T cell repertoires in COVID-19. This clone was seen only a few times. TCRdb's copy holds only in-frame clones and misses some; the assay was immunoSEQ multiplex PCR. The sample yields some 160,000 clones, 86% seen once. The CDR3 consists of 17 residues. Sequenced input: peripheral blood. The gene calls are TRBV21-1 and TRBJ1-5; the listed D gene, TRBD1, was not tested against the DNA. TRBV21-1 counts as a pseudogene. This clonotype was obtained from a woman between 65 and 79 years old with acute or convalescent COVID-19. The CDR3 sequence is CASSNRGTGYVNQPQHF. CDR3 coding DNA: TGTGCCAGCAGCAATCGGGGAACAGGGTACGTCAATCAGCCCCAGCATTTT.